This T cell receptor beta chain was captured by sequencing in a study of metastatic and nonmetastatic thyroid tumors. TCRdb recomputed clones from the PCR reads via MiXCR. Here the sample spans about 38,000 clones, less than 60% being singletons. This clone has only a few counts. What it binds is unknown. No treatment of any kind had been given to any patient before thyroid surgery. Points from the study as a whole: Reportedly, malignant thyroid tumors had significantly higher TCR beta diversity than benign nodules, in blood and tumor.

The CDR3 has 17 amino acids. The J segment lost 6 bases and the V segment lost 3 bases, leaving 5 bases of the junction unmatched. CDR1 is MDHEN, CDR2 SYDVKM, per germline. This sequence was found in a male donor with papillary thyroid cancer or a benign thyroid nodule (not recorded which). Some clones in this sample may be carry-over from other donors' samples. The V and J genes are TRBV28 and TRBJ2-2, with 15 bases identical to TRBD2. Sequenced: tumor tissue. The CDR3 sequence is CASSFLWTSGGAGELFF. The CDR3 DNA reads as TGTGCCAGCAGTTTCCTATGGACTAGCGGGGGGGCCGGGGAGCTGTTTTTT.